The rows below give T cell receptor beta chains drawn from one sample of a study of molecular identifiers for immune sequencing clone quantification. TCRdb reprocessed the PCR reads with MiXCR, giving one entry per CDR3 protein. The sample lists approximately 320,000 distinct CDR3 sequences, about a quarter occurring once. The sample consisted of naive CD8+ T cells from blood, with Jurkat cell RNA spiked in. All receptors derive from a human donor in good health. Some libraries in this study had Jurkat cell RNA spiked in. CDR3s include the opening cysteine and the closing phenylalanine or tryptophan. A D gene is named only where the DNA matches it firmly. Only part of the rows carry a size: once, few, many, or a class if the clone is expanded.

j_call	v_call	clone_size	d_call	cdr3_aa	cdr3_nt
TRBJ2-1	TRBV4-3	NA	TRBD2	CASSPGLAGELGHEQFF	TGCGCCAGCAGCCCCGGGCTAGCGGGAGAGTTGGGACATGAGCAGTTCTTC
TRBJ2-1	TRBV2	NA	NA	CASSEPPFGQFF	TGTGCCAGCAGTGAACCCCCCTTCGGACAGTTCTTC
TRBJ2-7	TRBV24-1	many	NA	CATSDSGDEQYF	TGTGCCACCAGTGATTCAGGGGACGAGCAGTACTTC
TRBJ1-4	TRBV27	many	NA	CASRREKLFF	TGTGCCAGCAGGAGGGAAAAACTGTTTTTT
TRBJ2-3	TRBV5-6	many	TRBD1	CASRSIRRDRGTDTQYF	TGTGCCAGCCGATCGATCCGCCGGGACAGGGGCACAGATACGCAGTATTTT
TRBJ2-5	TRBV12-3/TRBV12-4	many	NA	CASSSPQDRLQETQYF	TGTGCCAGCAGTTCCCCCCAAGACAGGCTCCAAGAGACCCAGTACTTC
TRBJ1-3	TRBV5-6	NA	NA	CASSWLRREGTGNTIYF	TGTGCCAGCAGCTGGCTAAGAAGGGAAGGCACTGGAAACACCATATATTTT
TRBJ2-2	TRBV7-9	few	NA	CASTQRENTGELFF	TGTGCCAGCACCCAGCGAGAGAACACCGGGGAGCTGTTTTTT
TRBJ2-1	TRBV24-1	many	NA	CATSDSNRARNEQFF	TGTGCCACCAGTGATTCGAACAGGGCTAGGAATGAGCAGTTCTTC
TRBJ2-1	TRBV20-1	few	NA	CSARPAVQDNEQFF	TGCAGTGCTAGACCAGCGGTACAGGACAATGAGCAGTTCTTC
TRBJ2-3	TRBV12-3/TRBV12-4	many	TRBD2	CASSRSLGGGLDTQYF	TGTGCCAGCAGTAGGAGCTTGGGGGGGGGGTTGGATACGCAGTATTTT
TRBJ2-7	TRBV20-1	few	NA	CSARWGIVFPYEQYF	TGCAGTGCCCGATGGGGTATAGTCTTCCCCTACGAGCAGTACTTC
TRBJ2-3	TRBV19	NA	NA	CASSKHSADTQYF	TGTGCCAGTAGTAAACATTCCGCGGATACGCAGTATTTT
TRBJ1-1	TRBV5-3	many	TRBD1	CASSRGDRAGTEAFF	TGTGCCAGCAGCCGAGGGGACAGGGCTGGCACTGAAGCTTTCTTT
TRBJ2-3	TRBV13	many	NA	CASSSPSQDTQYF	TGTGCCAGCAGCTCACCATCACAAGATACGCAGTATTTT
TRBJ1-1	TRBV27	NA	NA	CASSFNGNTEAFF	TGTGCCAGCAGTTTTAACGGGAACACTGAAGCTTTCTTT
TRBJ2-1	TRBV25-1	many	NA	CASSDPDRIYNEQFF	TGTGCCAGCAGTGACCCTGACAGAATATACAATGAGCAGTTCTTC
TRBJ2-3	TRBV12-5	many	NA	CANQKAGSSTDTQYF	TGTGCTAACCAAAAGGCGGGATCTAGCACAGATACGCAGTATTTT
TRBJ1-5	TRBV12-3/TRBV12-4	NA	NA	CASSPARQSINPPPHF	TGTGCCAGCAGTCCCGCTCGGCAGTCGATTAATCCGCCCCCGCATTTT
TRBJ1-5	TRBV6-2/TRBV6-3	many	NA	CASSYPENQPQHF	TGTGCCAGCAGTTACCCGGAAAATCAGCCCCAGCATTTT
TRBJ1-1	TRBV5-1	few	TRBD1	CASSLGRGRDEAFF	TGCGCCAGCAGCTTGGGCAGGGGGCGAGATGAAGCTTTCTTT
TRBJ2-7	TRBV5-6	NA	NA	CASSPRVGLLSYEQYF	TGTGCCAGCAGCCCCAGGGTGGGGCTTTTGTCCTACGAGCAGTACTTC
TRBJ2-3	TRBV29-1	many	TRBD2	CSVAPPGRGRVTDTQYF	TGCAGCGTTGCCCCACCCGGGAGGGGTCGGGTTACAGATACGCAGTATTTT
TRBJ2-7	TRBV7-9	many	TRBD1	CASSQTGTGDEQYF	TGTGCCAGCAGTCAAACCGGGACAGGGGACGAGCAGTACTTC
TRBJ2-3	TRBV4-1	NA	TRBD2	CASSRETSGGLTDTQYF	TGCGCCAGCAGCCGAGAGACTAGCGGGGGCCTCACAGATACGCAGTATTTT
TRBJ1-1	TRBV29-1	NA	NA	CSVSVNTEAFF	TGCAGCGTTTCAGTGAACACTGAAGCTTTCTTT
TRBJ2-7	TRBV19	NA	NA	CATSLTFGNEQYF	TGTGCCACCTCTCTCACGTTCGGGAACGAGCAGTACTTC
TRBJ1-2	TRBV7-9	many	NA	CASSSEVALGYTF	TGTGCCAGCAGCTCCGAAGTTGCTTTAGGCTACACCTTC
TRBJ2-5	TRBV7-9	few	NA	CASSLVGTQEPQETQYF	TGTGCCAGCAGCTTAGTCGGGACACAAGAACCTCAAGAGACCCAGTACTTC
TRBJ2-1	TRBV5-1	many	TRBD2	CASGPLAGAAYNEQFF	TGCGCCAGCGGGCCGCTAGCGGGAGCTGCCTACAATGAGCAGTTCTTC
TRBJ2-1	TRBV11-2	NA	NA	CASSSARGQSSYNEQFF	TGTGCCAGCAGCTCCGCCAGGGGCCAGAGCTCCTACAATGAGCAGTTCTTC
TRBJ2-5	TRBV28	NA	TRBD2	CASSLRLAGFQETQYF	TGTGCCAGCAGTCTACGACTAGCGGGATTCCAAGAGACCCAGTACTTC
TRBJ2-1	TRBV6-5	NA	TRBD2	CASSYSVSGGASSYNEQFF	TGTGCCAGCAGTTACTCGGTTAGCGGGGGGGCGAGCTCCTACAATGAGCAGTTCTTC
TRBJ1-5	TRBV20-1	NA	NA	CGARDIGLNDQPQHF	TGCGGTGCTAGAGATATTGGGCTGAACGATCAGCCCCAGCATTTT
TRBJ2-7	TRBV5-1	few	NA	CASSLDHYSYEQYF	TGCGCCAGCAGCTTAGATCACTACTCCTACGAGCAGTACTTC